The 18 T cell receptor beta chains given below trace back to one sample, sequenced in a study of blood T cell repertoires in COVID-19. Sequenced by immunoSEQ multiplex PCR; TCRdb stores in-frame clones only, minus some. This sample has some 400,000 clones, with roughly 86% found just once. Sequencing was carried out using peripheral blood. All receptors derive from a human donor in a cohort sampled during active COVID-19.

In this sample, this clone turned up a few times. This chain connects TRBV18 to TRBJ2-2; 11 bases align to TRBD2. V trimming: 2 bases; J trimming: 8 bases; junction bases outside the gene matches: 4. The length of the CDR3 is 15 residues. The V gene's germline CDR1 is KGHSH and CDR2 LQKENI. CDR3 in amino acids: CASSPSTSGKGELFF. The CDR3 coding sequence is TGTGCCAGCTCACCATCGACTAGCGGGAAGGGGGAGCTGTTTTTT.

The genes are TRBV30 and TRBJ2-7; 10 nucleotides agree with TRBD2. CDR3 size: 12 residues. Germline CDR1 is GTSNPN and CDR2 is SVGIG (reference sequence). The junction had 9 bases not matched to a gene; V was cut back by 4 bases and J by 12 bases. The CDR3: CAWKRSSGRPYF. DNA for the CDR3: TGTGCCTGGAAGAGAAGTAGCGGGAGGCCGTACTTC.

This sequence joins TRBV28 and TRBJ1-5; D unclear. Trimming pared 3 bases from V and 6 bases from J, leaving 18 bases between. CDR3 size: 16 residues. Germline CDR1 and CDR2: MDHEN and SYDVKM. The CDR3 DNA follows: TGTGCCAGCAGTTTCCCCTGGGCGGACGGAGGTCAGCCCCAGCATTTT. This encodes CASSFPWADGGQPQHF. Supplemented by reference TRBV28 and TRBJ1-5, the full variable domain reads DVKVTQSSRYLVKRTGEKVFLECVQDMDHENMFWYRQDPGLGLRLIYFSYDVKMKEKGDIPEGYSVSREKKERFSLILESASTNQTSMYLCASSFPWADGGQPQHFGDGTRLSIL.

V and J are TRBV7-3 and TRBJ2-7, with D possibly matching TRBD2 (6 bases). Trimming cost V 2 bases and J 13 bases, with 15 bases left between them. Per the germline V gene, CDR1 is SGHTA and CDR2 is FQGTGA. The CDR3 contains 12 residues. The CDR3 loop reads CASSLAGGSLYF. The DNA for the CDR3 is TGTGCCAGCAGCTTAGCCGGGGGATCTCTTTACTTC.

The V call is TRBV10-3, the J call TRBJ2-2; weak D call: TRBD2 (5 bases). Trimming stripped 0 bases from V and 7 bases from J, with 15 bases between. Germline CDR1 ENHRY, CDR2 SYGVKD. The CDR3 contains 16 residues. This CDR3 reads CAISESSRAEIGELFF. The DNA for the CDR3 is TGTGCCATCAGTGAGTCATCGAGGGCTGAAATCGGGGAGCTGTTTTTT.

The chain uses TRBV30 and TRBJ1-2; D remains unclear. Germline V gives CDR1 GTSNPN, CDR2 SVGIG (reference sequence). The CDR3 is 13 amino acids. The V end lost 2 bases, the J end lost 7 bases, and 14 bases lay between the germline ends. The CDR3 spells CAWSRYVTTGYTF. The CDR3 region has the DNA TGTGCCTGGAGTCGCTACGTGACTACTGGCTACACCTTC.

The chain combines TRBV11-2 with TRBJ2-5; D is unresolved. With 1 base removed from V and 4 bases from J, the gap between germline ends came to 7 bases. Per the germline V gene, CDR1 is SGHAT and CDR2 is FQNNGV. The CDR3 totals 13 residues. The chain's CDR3 is CASSLGGGETQYF. The CDR3 DNA reads TGTGCCAGCAGCTTAGGAGGTGGAGAGACCCAGTACTTC.

V is TRBV6-5 and J is TRBJ1-6; D possibly corresponds to TRBD1 (5 bases). Germline V lookup: CDR1 MNHEY, CDR2 SVGAGI. The V and J ends lost 5 bases and 9 bases respectively, with 14 bases between them. This CDR3 spans 14 amino acids. The CDR3 DNA is TGTGCCAGCAGTCGACAGTCCCCAGCTTCACCCCTCCACTTT. It encodes CASSRQSPASPLHF.

The chain employs TRBV5-4 and TRBJ2-5; TRBD2 agrees at 7 bases. V was clipped by 4 bases and J by 3 bases; unmatched bases: 6. The CDR3 is made up of 14 amino acids. Germline-derived CDR1 and CDR2 are SGHNT and YYREEE (reference sequence). DNA for the CDR3: TGTGCCAGCAGCCCAGGACTAGTCAAAGAGACCCAGTACTTC. Amino acids: CASSPGLVKETQYF.

The rearrangement joins TRBV11-3 to TRBJ1-1; 7 bases align to TRBD1. After removal of 4 bases from V and 11 bases from J, the junction contained 7 bases not matched to a gene. Germline CDR1 and CDR2: SGHNT and YENEEA. There are 12 residues in the CDR3. The CDR3 region has the DNA TGTGCCAGCAGCTCCTCGACAGGGTCGGCTTTCTTT. Its protein is CASSSSTGSAFF.

The V and J genes are TRBV6-5 and TRBJ2-5, with a possible D match to TRBD1 (6 bases). Trimming stripped 7 bases from V and 3 bases from J, with 15 bases between. The CDR3 length is 14 residues. Germline V gene sequence: CDR1 MNHEY, CDR2 SVGAGI. CDR3 residues: CASIGTRGKETQYF. The CDR3 coding sequence is TGTGCCAGCATTGGGACAAGGGGAAAAGAGACCCAGTACTTC.

This chain joins TRBV28 and TRBJ2-3; 11 bases are a match to TRBD2. The CDR3 spans 16 residues. Looked up from germline, CDR1 is MDHEN and CDR2 is SYDVKM. Trimming cost V 4 bases and J 6 bases; bases outside gene matches: 9. CDR3 sequence: CASSSGVSGRADTQYF. For the CDR3, the DNA is TGTGCCAGCAGTTCAGGCGTTAGCGGGAGGGCCGATACGCAGTATTTT.

The CDR3 region has the DNA TGTGCCAGCAGTATCAGTGGAGGGGCCTATGGCTACACCTTC. Residues: CASSISGGAYGYTF. The genes are TRBV7-3 and TRBJ1-2; TRBD1 is a possible D gene (5 bases). V lost 6 bases and J 4 bases, leaving 15 bases between the germline ends. There are 14 residues in the CDR3. Germline loops: CDR1 SGHTA, CDR2 FQGTGA.

This chain connects TRBV4-1 to TRBJ2-5; 7 nucleotides agree with TRBD2. In germline, CDR1 is MGHRA, CDR2 YSYEKL. The junction had 18 bases not matched to a gene; V was cut back by 3 bases and J by 5 bases. This CDR3 is built from 18 residues. The CDR3 DNA is TGCGCCAGCAGCCATCCCATCGGGAGGCTCAGATCATCCGAGACCCAGTACTTC. This encodes CASSHPIGRLRSSETQYF.

The rearrangement joins TRBV6-5 to TRBJ2-7, with TRBD2 matching 8 bases. J lost 2 bases, V lost 7 bases, and 7 bases had no gene match. The V gene's germline CDR1 is MNHEY and CDR2 SVGAGI. This CDR3 region has 14 residues. CDR3 amino acids: CASTGGVRPYEQYF. The CDR3 DNA follows: TGTGCCAGCACCGGGGGGGTTAGACCCTACGAGCAGTACTTC.

This clone was seen only once. The rearrangement uses TRBV7-9 and TRBJ1-2, with 9 nucleotides matching TRBD1. The CDR3 has 15 residues. Germline CDR1 SEHNR, CDR2 FQNEAQ (reference sequence). Germline trimming cut 5 bases from V and 7 bases from J; bases unmatched to any gene: 11. For the CDR3, the DNA is TGTGCCAGCAGCATTACCGGGACAGGGTCTATTGGCTACACCTTC. Translating it yields CASSITGTGSIGYTF. The variable domain in full, completed from reference TRBV7-9 and TRBJ1-2, reads DTGVSQNPRHKITKRGQNVTFRCDPISEHNRLYWYRQTLGQGPEFLTYFQNEAQLEKSRLLSDRFSAERPKGSFSTLEIQRTEQGDSAMYLCASSITGTGSIGYTFGSGTRLTVV.

This clone came up once. The V call is TRBV18, the J call TRBJ1-1; the D is unclear. Germline V gives CDR1 KGHSH, CDR2 LQKENI. This CDR3 contains 14 residues. V was pared by 3 bases and J by 1 base, with 9 bases between. CDR3 region: CASSPLPKNTEAFF. CDR3 sequence (DNA): TGTGCCAGCTCACCCCTACCAAAGAACACTGAAGCTTTCTTT.

The chain joins TRBV10-3 to TRBJ2-1; 7 bases fit TRBD1. Per the germline V gene, CDR1 is ENHRY and CDR2 is SYGVKD. The V and J ends lost 3 bases and 9 bases, in that order; junction bases with no gene match: 11. The CDR3 extends over 15 amino acids. This CDR3 reads CAISERTGRKGEQFF. DNA for the CDR3: TGTGCCATCAGTGAAAGGACAGGCCGTAAGGGTGAGCAGTTCTTC.